The next 18 T cell receptor beta chains were all read from a single sample in a study of spatial heterogeneity in lung cancer. Via MiXCR, TCRdb re-called the 5' RACE reads, giving one row per CDR3 protein. The sample consists of roughly 15,000 distinct CDR3 sequences, around 3.3% of them appearing once. Time point described: sample taken at primary tumor resection. The specimen was normal lung tissue next to the tumor, collected at surgery. All receptors derive from a male donor with early-stage non-small cell lung cancer.

This clonotype has a count of ten or more. The size of this beta chain means little, since it is a stray read in a library made for alpha chains. The V gene is TRBV11-1, the J gene TRBJ2-3; TRBD1 agrees at 7 bases. V lost 10 bases and J lost 5; bases outside the gene matches: 12. The CDR3 extends over 14 amino acids. The germline gives CDR1 SGHAT, CDR2 FQDESV (reference sequence). CDR3: CATATVTGEDTQYF. In nucleotides, the CDR3 is TGTGCCACCGCAACGGTAACAGGGGAAGATACGCAGTATTTT. Together with reference TRBV11-1 and TRBJ2-3, the CDR3 gives the full variable domain: EAEVAQSPRYKITEKSQAVAFWCDPISGHATLYWYRQILGQGPELLVQFQDESVVDDSQLPKDRFSAERLKGVDSTLKIQPAELGDSAMYLCATATVTGEDTQYFGPGTRLTVL.

Many counts were recorded for this clonotype. A library made for alpha chains picked up this beta chain off target, so its size means little. CDR3 amino acids: CSVDLGGRGEQYF. The CDR3 DNA follows: TGCAGCGTTGACCTGGGCGGGAGGGGCGAGCAGTACTTC. The gene calls are TRBV29-1 and TRBJ2-7, with TRBD2 identical over 9 bases. Germline assignment: CDR1 SQVTM and CDR2 ANQGSEA. Germline trimming cut 3 bases from V and 6 bases from J; bases unmatched to any gene: 6. The CDR3 runs to 13 residues.

This clonotype was observed at least ten times. The library was prepared for alpha chains; this beta chain is a stray read, so its frequency means little. The chain links TRBV28 to TRBJ1-2, with 8 bases matching TRBD1. The CDR3 is 15 residues long. Germline values: CDR1 MDHEN, CDR2 SYDVKM. Trimming cost V 3 bases and J 2 bases; bases outside gene matches: 5. CDR3 in amino acids: CASSFQGAKNYGYTF. The DNA of the CDR3 is TGTGCCAGCAGTTTCCAGGGGGCGAAGAACTATGGCTACACCTTC.

This clonotype has at least ten counts. Since the library was made to target alpha chains, this beta chain is a stray read and its abundance is not meaningful. This rearrangement joins TRBV11-2 to TRBJ2-5; TRBD2 aligns across 11 bases. Germline trimming cut 0 bases from V and 4 bases from J; bases unmatched to any gene: 13. CDR1 is SGHAT and CDR2 is FQNNGV in the germline V gene. This CDR3 contains 19 residues. The chain's CDR3 is CASSLESLAGGGTGETQYF. In DNA form, the CDR3 reads TGTGCCAGCAGCTTAGAGTCTCTAGCGGGAGGAGGGACGGGAGAGACCCAGTACTTC.

Many counts were recorded for this clonotype. This beta chain is an off-target read within a library intended for alpha chains, so its frequency means little. CDR3 sequence (DNA): TGTGCCAGCAGCTTTCCACTAGCGGGACACGCAGATACGCAGTATTTT. Amino acids: CASSFPLAGHADTQYF. The genes are TRBV7-8 and TRBJ2-3; the match to TRBD2 covers 10 bases. The ends lost 3 bases at V and 4 bases at J; junction bases unmatched: 7. The length of the CDR3 is 16 residues. Germline V gene lookup returns CDR1 SGHVS and CDR2 FQNEAQ.

This clonotype has at least ten counts. This beta chain lies outside the target of a library built for alpha chains; its clone size means little. For the CDR3, the DNA is TGTGCCAGTAGTCGGTGGGATCAGCCCCAGCATTTT. It encodes CASSRWDQPQHF. The chain combines TRBV19 with TRBJ1-5, with D uncertain. The V end was cut by 5 bases, the J end by 5 bases, with 7 bases between. This CDR3 has 12 residues. Germline-derived CDR1 and CDR2 are LNHDA and SQIVND (reference sequence).

The sample holds many counts of this clonotype. This beta chain turned up in a library designed for alpha chains; as an off-target read, its abundance says little. The V gene is TRBV5-1, the J gene TRBJ2-1, with 9 bases identical to TRBD1. Germline values: CDR1 SGHRS, CDR2 YFSETQ. Germline trimming cut 4 bases from V and 8 bases from J; bases unmatched to any gene: 7. The CDR3 spans 14 residues. CDR3 sequence reads: CASSPGQGFDEQFF. Written as DNA, the CDR3 is TGCGCCAGCAGCCCCGGACAGGGGTTCGATGAGCAGTTCTTC.

This clonotype was picked up many times. A library prepared for alpha chains yielded this beta chain as an off-target read; its size is of little meaning. The chain is built from TRBV5-1 and TRBJ2-4; weak D call: TRBD1 (6 bases). This CDR3 contains 18 residues. V was trimmed by 1 base and J by 0 bases, leaving 17 bases between them. The germline V gene has CDR1 SGHRS and CDR2 YFSETQ. The CDR3 DNA reads as TGCGCCAGCAGCTTGATACAGGGCACGCTTCTAGCCAAAAACATTCAGTACTTC. Residues: CASSLIQGTLLAKNIQYF. Looking up the rest from reference TRBV5-1 and TRBJ2-4 gives the full variable domain: KAGVTQTPRYLIKTRGQQVTLSCSPISGHRSVSWYQQTPGQGLQFLFEYFSETQRNKGNFPGRFSGRQFSNSRSEMNVSTLELGDSALYLCASSLIQGTLLAKNIQYFGAGTRLSVL.

This clonotype has at least ten counts. With the library built for alpha chains, this beta chain is off target and its frequency is not meaningful. The chain employs TRBV12-3 or TRBV12-4 and TRBJ2-4; the D gene is possibly TRBD2 (7 bases). The V gene lost 5 bases and the J gene lost 5 bases, with 16 bases spanning the gap. The CDR3 runs 15 residues. CDR3 DNA sequence: TGTGCCAGCAGTCCCACAGGGCTAGCGGAAAACATTCAGTACTTC. This codes for CASSPTGLAENIQYF.

The table lists this clonotype with many counts. Little can be read into the size of this beta chain, an off-target read in a library designed for alpha chains. V gene TRBV7-9 combines with J gene TRBJ2-2; 11 nucleotides agree with TRBD2. The V segment lost 4 bases and the J segment 5 bases; nucleotides outside the gene matches: 3. CDR1 SEHNR and CDR2 FQNEAQ come from the germline V gene (reference sequence). CDR3 length: 15 residues. The DNA for the CDR3 is TGTGCCAGCAGCTCCCGGACTAGCGGGACCGGGGAGCTGTTTTTT. Translating it yields CASSSRTSGTGELFF. Full variable domain (rest looked up from reference TRBV7-9 and TRBJ2-2): DTGVSQNPRHKITKRGQNVTFRCDPISEHNRLYWYRQTLGQGPEFLTYFQNEAQLEKSRLLSDRFSAERPKGSFSTLEIQRTEQGDSAMYLCASSSRTSGTGELFFGEGSRLTVL.

In this sample, this clonotype turned up many times. This beta chain came through as a stray read in a library set up for alpha chains, and its size says little. V and J are TRBV2 and TRBJ2-5, with D perhaps matching TRBD2 (5 bases). Trimming removed 3 bases at V and 5 bases at J, with 7 bases between. The CDR3 length is 12 residues. In germline, CDR1 is SNHLY, CDR2 FYNNEI. The CDR3 DNA reads TGTGCCAGCAGTGACATAGCGGAGACCCAGTACTTC. Translation gives CASSDIAETQYF.

This clonotype has a count of ten or more. This beta chain is a stray read from a library made for alpha chains; its abundance is not meaningful. This chain links TRBV20-1 with TRBJ2-7, with D possibly matching TRBD1 (7 bases). Trimming removed 0 bases at V and 6 bases at J, with 18 bases between. This CDR3 is 15 amino acids long. Germline V gene lookup returns CDR1 DFQATT and CDR2 SNEGSKA (reference sequence). The CDR3 loop reads CSARDGGGAGREQYF. CDR3 sequence (DNA): TGCAGTGCTAGAGATGGAGGGGGCGCGGGTCGCGAGCAGTACTTC.

This clonotype was found many times. This beta chain is a stray sequence in a library constructed for alpha chains; its clone size is not meaningful. The gene calls are TRBV10-3 and TRBJ1-1; D uncertain. Germline V gene data show CDR1 as ENHRY and CDR2 as SYGVKD. Trimming pared 2 bases from V and 11 bases from J, leaving 12 bases between. This CDR3 has 12 amino acids. The CDR3 spells CAISEGRREAFF. The CDR3 DNA sequence: TGTGCCATCAGTGAGGGCCGGCGGGAGGCTTTCTTT.

This clonotype occurred many times. This beta chain is a stray read from a library made for alpha chains; its abundance is not meaningful. The chain combines TRBV7-9 with TRBJ1-4; D uncertain. Germline CDR1 reads SEHNR; CDR2 reads FQNEAQ (reference sequence). Trimming stripped 5 bases from V and 7 bases from J, with 20 bases between. The CDR3 totals 16 residues. CDR3: CASSPSLAGYVEKLFF. The CDR3 region has the DNA TGTGCCAGCAGCCCTAGTCTTGCGGGGTATGTTGAAAAACTGTTTTTT.

In its sample, this clonotype was seen many times. In a library made to pick up alpha chains, this beta chain is a stray read with a size that means little. This chain uses TRBV6-6 with TRBJ2-1; D gene uncertain. The CDR3 spans 14 residues. CDR1 is MNHNY, CDR2 SVGAGI, per germline (reference sequence). V was clipped by 8 bases and J by 5 bases, with 16 bases between them. CDR3 nucleotides: TGTGCCAGCTCCAATAGTGGACGCAACAATGAGCAGTTCTTC. It codes for CASSNSGRNNEQFF.

This clonotype came up many times. Within a library made for alpha chains, this beta chain is off target, and its count is uninformative. This chain connects TRBV27 to TRBJ2-7; no firm D call. The CDR3 is made up of 15 amino acids. Trimming took 0 bases from V and 6 from J, leaving 15 bases between them. Per germline, CDR1 MNHEY and CDR2 SMNVEV (reference sequence). The CDR3 loop reads CASSLSYGVRLEQYF. DNA for the CDR3: TGTGCCAGCAGTTTATCTTATGGGGTTCGGCTCGAGCAGTACTTC.

This clonotype was seen ten or more times. For a library built for alpha chains, this beta chain is a stray read; little rests on its size. The chain joins TRBV3-1 to TRBJ1-5; tentative D call: TRBD1 (5 bases). V was trimmed by 0 bases and J by 5 bases, leaving 11 bases between them. Germline V gives CDR1 LGHDT, CDR2 YNNKEL (reference sequence). The CDR3 contains 15 residues. The chain's CDR3 is CASSQDSRGDQPQHF. In nucleotides, the CDR3 is TGTGCCAGCAGCCAAGATTCAAGGGGTGATCAGCCCCAGCATTTT.

This clonotype has at least ten counts. Within a library made for alpha chains, this beta chain is off target, and its count is uninformative. This chain links TRBV4-1 with TRBJ2-1; D could derive from TRBD1 or TRBD2 (5 bases each). The germline V gene has CDR1 MGHRA and CDR2 YSYEKL. CDR3 length equals 14 residues. The ends were cut back, 4 bases at V and 8 bases at J, with 15 bases in the middle. The CDR3 loop reads CASSRPGPRDEQFF. The CDR3, as DNA: TGCGCCAGCAGCCGCCCGGGACCGAGGGATGAGCAGTTCTTC.